This T cell receptor beta chain was sequenced for a study of cytotoxic CD8 clonotypes in ibrutinib-treated CLL (dated by TCRdb to the early 2020s). Notes on the research overall: The cohort had eleven to twelve relapsed/refractory and around 14 treatment-naive patients; around 17 were IGHV unmutated. Partial responses were observed in some 24 patients and complete responses in 2; after a median follow-up of roughly 72 months, remission was maintained in 15 or so patients and progression was observed in roughly twelve. Response samples were obtained after a median of roughly 13 months of treatment, with a range of roughly 6 to 36 months. An average of 255,043 productive templates and some 99,000 productive rearrangements was obtained per sample. Longitudinal samples were available for about 30% of the 86 trial participants. Cryopreserved peripheral blood mononuclear cells were collected at three points: before therapy, at response, and at either sustained remission or disease progression. Every sample from remission and from progressive disease was obtained while the patients were still on ibrutinib.

Sample time point, as interpreted from the label and publication: roughly 25 months on ibrutinib. For TCR beta library preparation, about 2 micrograms of genomic DNA were extracted from the cryopreserved PBMCs. High-throughput TCR beta sequencing was performed on longitudinal blood samples from CLL patients receiving ibrutinib monotherapy. The patients took part in an open-label, single-center phase 2 trial of ibrutinib monotherapy. What the study reported, not specific to this receptor: Clonality increased at ibrutinib response, stayed stable in sustained remission, and fell back toward baseline at progression. At baseline, clonality was higher than in age-matched healthy donors and showed a strong correlation with circulating CD8+ T-cell counts. Sustained-remission and progressing patients did not have matched sampling times, and lymph node repertoires were not examined. Public clonotypes were rare and either contracted or stayed stable during treatment, and the rise in clonality at ibrutinib response reflected the expansion of private clonotypes.

This clone occurred once. Its binding antigen is unknown. Per-base qualities were not stored, and no clone one base away is much larger. Taken from cysteine to phenylalanine, the CDR3 has 15 residues. Just the 45-base CDR3 DNA is kept, in frame starting at base 1. In the germline V gene, CDR1 corresponds to MNHEY and CDR2 to SVGAGI. On a MiSeq, deep resolution sequencing aimed for a depth between 1 in 1 million and 1 in 200,000 T cells, with each clonotype covered 10x on average. The immunoSEQ hsTCRB Kit was used to generate TCR beta libraries. Turning to the authors' computational methods: The data were analyzed with ImmunoSEQ Analyzer and ImmunoSEQ Data Assistant, and V, D and J gene assignments followed IMGT definitions. Clonality, which ranges from 0 to 1, was calculated as one minus the normalized Shannon entropy of productive rearrangement frequencies. Public clonotype analysis was restricted to overrepresented clonotypes comprising at least 0.05% of each patient's repertoire. About a dozen age-matched healthy donor repertoires from immuneACCESS served as clonality controls. Drawn from immuneACCESS, this table holds only the in-frame rearrangements with V and J called that TCRdb kept. Clones are partly lost; checked studies trace under half to an unresolved V gene and leave the rest unexplained. V and J calls and clone size follow that table, whereas D and trimming were derived from the DNA. The sample has around 250,000 clones on record, 70% of them singletons. Less than 20% of the sample comes from the top ten.

The sample in question was PBMCs, obtained after 24 months of ibrutinib treatment. This receptor was taken from a human donor with chronic lymphocytic leukemia. The V and J segments used are TRBV6-5 and TRBJ2-5, with a weak D call of TRBD1 (6 bases match). The better agreement between TRBJ2-7 and the DNA end casts doubt on the J call. The CDR3 corresponds to CASSYSRGFGYEQYF. In nucleotide form, the sequence is TGTGCCAGCAGTTACTCGAGGGGGTTCGGCTACGAGCAGTACTTC.